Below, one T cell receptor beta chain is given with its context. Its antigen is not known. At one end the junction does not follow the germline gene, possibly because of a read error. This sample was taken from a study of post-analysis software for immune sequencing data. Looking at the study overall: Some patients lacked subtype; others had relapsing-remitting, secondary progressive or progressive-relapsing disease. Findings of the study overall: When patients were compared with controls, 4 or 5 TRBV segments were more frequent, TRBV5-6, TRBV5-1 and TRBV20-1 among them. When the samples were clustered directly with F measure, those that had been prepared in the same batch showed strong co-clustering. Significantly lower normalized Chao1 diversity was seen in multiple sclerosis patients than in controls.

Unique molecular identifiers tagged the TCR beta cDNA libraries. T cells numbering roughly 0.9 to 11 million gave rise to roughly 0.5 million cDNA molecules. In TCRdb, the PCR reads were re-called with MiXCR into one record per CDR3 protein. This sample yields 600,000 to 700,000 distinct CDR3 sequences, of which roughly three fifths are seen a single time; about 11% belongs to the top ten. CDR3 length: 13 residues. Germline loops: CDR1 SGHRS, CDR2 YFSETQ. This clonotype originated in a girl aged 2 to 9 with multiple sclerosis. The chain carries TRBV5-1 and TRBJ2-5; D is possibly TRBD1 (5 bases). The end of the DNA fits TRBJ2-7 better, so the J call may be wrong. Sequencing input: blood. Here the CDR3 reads CASNLGQNYEQYF. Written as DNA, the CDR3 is TGCGCCAGCAACTTGGGGCAGAACTACGAGCAGTACTTC.